The 27 T cell receptor beta chains in this list originate from one sample, sequenced in a study of vaccination and CD4 T cells after COVID-19. What these receptors recognize is not known. Treatment denoted: roughly ten-day PBMC culture with coronavirus spike peptide pools or control peptides (ViraFEST assay). CD4+ T cells that had been cultured provided DNA sequenced with the Oncomine TCR Beta short-read assay. Via MiXCR, TCRdb re-called the PCR reads, giving one row per CDR3 protein. The sample comprises under 20,000 distinct CDR3 sequences, around two fifths of which are singletons, and around an eighth rests with the top ten. The sequencing sample was made of cultured CD4+ T cells from blood. Receptors originate from a human donor with COVID-19.

The V gene is TRBV7-8, the J gene TRBJ2-7; no reliable D call. Germline loops: CDR1 SGHVS, CDR2 FQNEAQ. V gave up 7 bases and J gave up 2 bases, with 18 bases separating them. The CDR3 loop spans 15 amino acids. The CDR3 region has the DNA TGTGCCAGCACCCTACTGGCGGTCTCCCCCTACGAGCAGTACTTC. Amino acid sequence: CASTLLAVSPYEQYF.

The rearrangement joins TRBV9 to TRBJ2-3; TRBD2 agrees at 9 bases. Germline V gene lookup returns CDR1 SGDLS and CDR2 YYNGEE. The J segment lost 5 bases and the V segment lost 0 bases, leaving 4 bases of the junction unmatched. CDR3 length: 15 amino acids. This CDR3 reads CASSVEAGGLDTQYF. The CDR3 DNA reads TGTGCCAGCAGCGTAGAGGCGGGGGGGTTAGATACGCAGTATTTT.

This clonotype was counted between two and nine times. The rearrangement joins TRBV7-2 to TRBJ2-5, with D possibly TRBD2 on 6 matching bases. The germline V and J ends were trimmed by 5 bases and 7 bases, with 20 bases remaining between them. Germline lookup yields CDR1 SGHTA and CDR2 FQGNSA. This CDR3 has 15 residues. CDR3: CASSPTSGALGTQYF. The CDR3 DNA reads TGTGCCAGCAGCCCGACTAGTGGGGCTCTCGGGACCCAGTACTTC.

The chain links TRBV19 to TRBJ2-2; 9 nucleotides agree with TRBD2. Looked up from germline, CDR1 is LNHDA and CDR2 is SQIVND (reference sequence). This CDR3 spans 14 amino acids. The J segment lost 6 bases and the V segment lost 6 bases, leaving 5 bases of the junction unmatched. The CDR3 DNA reads as TGTGCCAGTAGGGGGACTAGCATCGCCGGGGAGCTGTTTTTT. This gives the protein CASRGTSIAGELFF.

This rearrangement joins TRBV19 to TRBJ1-1, with 9 positions matching TRBD1. V gave up 1 base and J gave up 6 bases; unmatched junction bases: 12. Germline CDR1 is LNHDA and CDR2 is SQIVND (reference sequence). The CDR3 runs 17 residues. CDR3 loop: CASSIVTGQGVRAEAFF. CDR3 DNA sequence: TGTGCCAGTAGTATAGTAACGGGACAGGGTGTCAGGGCTGAAGCTTTCTTT.

The rearrangement links TRBV7-2 to TRBJ2-1; weak D call: TRBD2 (7 bases). Trimming removed 5 bases from V and 7 bases from J, with 15 bases in between. The CDR3 extends over 14 amino acids. Germline values: CDR1 SGHTA, CDR2 FQGNSA. CDR3 sequence reads: CASSTRGALNEQFF. DNA of the CDR3: TGTGCCAGCAGCACCCGGGGGGCTCTGAATGAGCAGTTCTTC.

This clonotype was observed a handful of times. The chain carries TRBV20-1 and TRBJ1-2; no clear D gene. The germline V gene encodes CDR1 DFQATT and CDR2 SNEGSKA (reference sequence). Deletions cut 1 base from V and 0 bases from J, with 15 bases between. CDR3 length: 16 amino acids. The CDR3 nucleotides read TGCAGTGCTAGAGTCACGGTTTTCCCGACTAACTATGGCTACACCTTC. It specifies CSARVTVFPTNYGYTF.

The chain carries TRBV5-1 and TRBJ1-2; D unclear. V was pared by 2 bases and J by 8 bases, with 16 bases between. Per the germline V gene, CDR1 is SGHRS and CDR2 is YFSETQ. This CDR3 has 14 residues. The DNA for the CDR3 is TGCGCCAGCAGCTTACCGGGCCCGAATGGGGGCTACACCTTC. It encodes CASSLPGPNGGYTF.

The V gene is TRBV6-4, the J gene TRBJ2-3; D is perhaps TRBD1 or TRBD2 (5 bases each). The germline CDR1 and CDR2 sequences are MRHNA and SNTAGT. The CDR3 sequence is 14 residues long. V was clipped by 6 bases and J by 2 bases, with 12 bases between them. The CDR3 sequence is CASSLGDLTDTQYF. DNA of the CDR3: TGTGCCAGCAGCCTGGGGGATCTCACAGATACGCAGTATTTT.

The chain has TRBV30 and TRBJ1-2; a possible D gene is TRBD1 (5 bases). The CDR3 has 14 amino acids. CDR1 and CDR2 (germline): GTSNPN, SVGIG (reference sequence). V lost 4 bases to trimming and J lost 4 bases, with 16 bases between them. The CDR3 region is CAWTSMGGGYGYTF. The CDR3 nucleotides read TGTGCCTGGACTAGTATGGGTGGGGGCTATGGCTACACCTTC.

This clonotype came up a few times. This chain links TRBV7-6 with TRBJ1-5; the D gene is possibly TRBD1 (5 bases). Trimming took 2 bases from V and 5 from J, leaving 7 bases between them. The CDR3 length is 13 residues. CDR1 and CDR2 (germline): SGHVS, FNYEAQ. The CDR3 is CASSLSRDQPQHF. As DNA, the CDR3 is TGTGCCAGCAGCTTAAGCAGGGATCAGCCCCAGCATTTT.

The rearrangement links TRBV6-5 to TRBJ2-5; D perhaps matches TRBD2 (5 bases). The CDR3 is 14 amino acids. The germline gives CDR1 MNHEY, CDR2 SVGAGI. Between the trimmed V and J ends, which lost 0 bases and 2 bases, there was a span of 7 bases. DNA of the CDR3: TGTGCCAGCAGTTACTCTCCGGGGCAAGAGACCCAGTACTTC. Protein: CASSYSPGQETQYF.

This chain links TRBV6-1 with TRBJ1-6, with TRBD1 matching over 7 bases. Germline CDR1 MNHNS, CDR2 SASEGT. The V segment lost 6 bases and the J segment 7 bases; nucleotides outside the gene matches: 6. This CDR3 comprises 14 residues. In DNA form, the CDR3 reads TGTGCCAGCAGGTTGGACAGGCGAAATTCACCCCTCCACTTT. Translated: CASRLDRRNSPLHF.

This rearrangement joins TRBV11-3 to TRBJ2-2; no clear D gene. The CDR3 runs to 12 residues. Trimming removed 1 base from V and 4 bases from J, with 1 base in between. Germline CDR1 is SGHNT and CDR2 is YENEEA. CDR3 in amino acids: CASSLGTGELFF. CDR3 nucleotide sequence: TGTGCCAGCAGCTTAGGCACCGGGGAGCTGTTTTTT.

This sequence joins TRBV11-2 and TRBJ2-5; TRBD2 agrees at 10 bases. The V and J ends lost 5 bases and 9 bases, in that order; junction bases with no gene match: 18. Germline CDR1 SGHAT, CDR2 FQNNGV. The CDR3 loop spans 17 amino acids. The CDR3 DNA follows: TGTGCCAGCAGCCCGAGAGGGGGGACTAGCGAAGCCTTGGCCCAGTACTTC. Protein: CASSPRGGTSEALAQYF.

The genes are TRBV28 and TRBJ1-4; 11 nucleotides align to TRBD1. The CDR3 runs 16 residues. Germline V gene data show CDR1 as MDHEN and CDR2 as SYDVKM. Unmatched junction bases numbered 8, after V lost 4 bases and J lost 7 bases. CDR3 nucleotides: TGTGCCAGCAGTTCGAGCCGGGACAGGGGGGGTGAAAAACTGTTTTTT. Its translation is CASSSSRDRGGEKLFF.

The gene calls are TRBV10-3 and TRBJ2-5; tentative D call: TRBD1 (5 bases). Germline V gene data show CDR1 as ENHRY and CDR2 as SYGVKD. The V and J ends lost 7 bases and 7 bases respectively, with 13 bases between them. This CDR3 is 12 amino acids long. The CDR3 sequence is CAIKRDTGTQYF. DNA for the CDR3: TGTGCCATCAAGAGAGATACAGGGACCCAGTACTTC.

This clonotype appeared a few times. The V gene is TRBV7-2, the J gene TRBJ1-2; D gene uncertain. CDR1 and CDR2 (germline): SGHTA, FQGNSA. The CDR3 contains 15 residues. V dropped 0 bases and J dropped 0 bases, with 8 bases sitting between them. CDR3 sequence (DNA): TGTGCCAGCAGCTTAGCGGTAGGGACTAACTATGGCTACACCTTC. It encodes CASSLAVGTNYGYTF.

This clonotype was observed a single time. The chain links TRBV15 to TRBJ1-1, with 8 bases matching TRBD1. In germline, CDR1 is LNHNV, CDR2 YYDKDF (reference sequence). J lost 0 bases, V lost 0 bases, and 9 bases had no gene match. The CDR3 extends over 18 amino acids. CDR3 DNA: TGTGCCACCAGCAGAGACCCAGGGGGCGTTCCCATGAACACTGAAGCTTTCTTT. Translation gives CATSRDPGGVPMNTEAFF.

The chain employs TRBV20-1 and TRBJ2-1; 12 bases agree with TRBD2. The CDR3 is 18 amino acids. Germline CDR1 DFQATT, CDR2 SNEGSKA (reference sequence). V shed 0 bases, J shed 4 bases, and the junction held 10 bases outside the gene matches. This CDR3 reads CSARDFAGLAGRYNEQFF. The CDR3 DNA follows: TGCAGTGCTAGAGATTTTGCCGGACTAGCGGGGCGGTACAATGAGCAGTTCTTC.

This clonotype was observed a few times. The rearrangement joins TRBV24-1 to TRBJ1-5; D gene ambiguous. CDR1 and CDR2 from the germline V gene are KGHDR and SFDVKD. The CDR3 extends over 15 amino acids. Trimming shortened V by 3 bases and J by 4 bases, and 12 bases separated the two germline ends. In nucleotides, the CDR3 is TGTGCCACCAGTGATAACAGACGGGGAAATCAGCCCCAGCATTTT. Translating gives CATSDNRRGNQPQHF.

V and J are TRBV4-3 and TRBJ2-5, with TRBD2 identical over 10 bases. From germline, CDR1 is LGHNA and CDR2 YSLEER. With 2 bases clipped from V and 1 base from J, the junction kept 4 bases outside the gene matches. The CDR3 extends over 16 amino acids. As DNA, the CDR3 is TGCGCCAGCAGCCAACAACTAGCGGGGCGCCAAGAGACCCAGTACTTC. This translates into CASSQQLAGRQETQYF.

This rearrangement joins TRBV10-1 to TRBJ1-3; no reliable D call. Trimming cost V 4 bases and J 0 bases, with 10 bases left between them. This CDR3 comprises 15 residues. Germline CDR1 and CDR2: WNHNN and SYGVQD (reference sequence). The CDR3 loop reads CASSAARSSGNTIYF. DNA of the CDR3: TGCGCCAGCAGTGCGGCTAGAAGCTCTGGAAACACCATATATTTT.

V and J are TRBV19 and TRBJ1-2; TRBD1 matches 7 bases. Trimming at V came to 7 bases and at J to 11 bases, leaving 22 bases not matched to a gene. CDR3 length: 16 residues. Germline assignment: CDR1 LNHDA and CDR2 SQIVND (reference sequence). The chain's CDR3 is CASTPMRQGSRSSYTF. CDR3 nucleotide sequence: TGTGCCAGTACCCCGATGCGACAGGGAAGCCGTAGTTCGTACACCTTC.

The V call is TRBV18, the J call TRBJ1-5, with TRBD1 matching over 10 bases. This CDR3 comprises 13 residues. CDR1 and CDR2 (germline): KGHSH, LQKENI. V shed 6 bases and J 7 bases; nucleotides not matched to a gene: 3. CDR3: CASSGTGDQPQHF. For the CDR3, the DNA is TGTGCCAGCTCCGGGACAGGGGACCAGCCCCAGCATTTT.

This chain joins TRBV6-1 and TRBJ1-1, with D maybe TRBD1 (6 bases). Germline loops: CDR1 MNHNS, CDR2 SASEGT. CDR3 size: 12 residues. V was shortened by 8 bases and J by 3 bases, with 10 bases between the two germline ends. The CDR3 protein is CASSGAYTEAFF. The CDR3, as DNA: TGTGCCAGCTCAGGGGCGTACACTGAAGCTTTCTTT.

The V gene is TRBV9, the J gene TRBJ2-1; possible D gene TRBD2, 5 bases. Trimming removed 2 bases from V and 6 bases from J, with 9 bases in between. The germline gives CDR1 SGDLS, CDR2 YYNGEE. CDR3 size: 13 residues. The CDR3 DNA sequence: TGTGCCAGCAGCGTCTACGGGGTCAATGAGCAGTTCTTC. Translation: CASSVYGVNEQFF.